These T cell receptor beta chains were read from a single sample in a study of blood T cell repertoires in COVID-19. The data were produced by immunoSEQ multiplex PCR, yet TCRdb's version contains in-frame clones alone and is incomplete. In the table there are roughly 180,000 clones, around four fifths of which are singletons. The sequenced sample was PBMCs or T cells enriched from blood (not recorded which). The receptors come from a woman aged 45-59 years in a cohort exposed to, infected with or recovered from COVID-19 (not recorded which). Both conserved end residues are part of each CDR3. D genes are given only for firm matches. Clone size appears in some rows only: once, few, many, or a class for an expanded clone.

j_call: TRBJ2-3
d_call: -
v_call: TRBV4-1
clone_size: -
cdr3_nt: TGCGCCAGCAGCCAAATCGGCACAGATACGCAGTATTTT
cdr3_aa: CASSQIGTDTQYF

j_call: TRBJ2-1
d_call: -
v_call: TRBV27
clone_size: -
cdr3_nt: TGTGCCAGCAGTTCTTGGGCGGGTGGGAGTGAGCAGTTCTTC
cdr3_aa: CASSSWAGGSEQFF

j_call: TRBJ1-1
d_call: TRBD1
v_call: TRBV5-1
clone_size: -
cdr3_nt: TGCGCCAGCAGCCAACAGGGGGGGAACACTGAAGCTTTCTTT
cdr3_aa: CASSQQGGNTEAFF

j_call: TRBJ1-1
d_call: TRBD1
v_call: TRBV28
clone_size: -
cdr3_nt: TGTGCCAGCAGTTTAGGAGGGGGCGGGAACACTGAAGCTTTCTTT
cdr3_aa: CASSLGGGGNTEAFF

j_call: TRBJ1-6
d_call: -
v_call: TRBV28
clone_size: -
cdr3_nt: TGTGCCAGCAGTTCGGGGGATTTCGGGAGTCTTTTGGGTTCACCCCTCCACTTT
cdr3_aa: CASSSGDFGSLLGSPLHF

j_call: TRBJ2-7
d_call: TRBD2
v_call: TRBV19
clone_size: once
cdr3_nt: TGTGCCAGTAGTAGTTTAGCGGGAACCTACGAGCAGTACTTC
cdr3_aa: CASSSLAGTYEQYF

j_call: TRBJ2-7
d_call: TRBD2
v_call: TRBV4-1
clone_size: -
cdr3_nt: TGCGCCAGCAGCCCAACTAGCGGCACCTACGAGCAGTACTTC
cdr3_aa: CASSPTSGTYEQYF

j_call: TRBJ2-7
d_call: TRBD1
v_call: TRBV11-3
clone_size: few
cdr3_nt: TGTGCCAGCAGTACCGGGACAGCGACCTACGAGCAGTACTTC
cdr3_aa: CASSTGTATYEQYF

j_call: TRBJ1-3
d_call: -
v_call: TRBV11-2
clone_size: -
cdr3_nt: TGTGCCAGCAGCTTAGTAGCGGTCGGGGGGCGAAACACCATATATTTT
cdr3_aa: CASSLVAVGGRNTIYF

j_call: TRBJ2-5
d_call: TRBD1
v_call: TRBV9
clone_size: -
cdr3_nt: TGTGCCAGCAGCCCCTACAAGACAGGGCCCCGATGGGAGACCCAGTACTTC
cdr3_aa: CASSPYKTGPRWETQYF

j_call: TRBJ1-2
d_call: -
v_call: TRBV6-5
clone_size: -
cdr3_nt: TGTGCCAGCAGTCCAGGGTTTTCGGTCGGCTACACCTTC
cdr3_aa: CASSPGFSVGYTF

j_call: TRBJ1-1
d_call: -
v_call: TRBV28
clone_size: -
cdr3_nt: TGTGCCAGCAGCCTAAGCAGGGTAAACACTGAAGCTTTCTTT
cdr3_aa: CASSLSRVNTEAFF

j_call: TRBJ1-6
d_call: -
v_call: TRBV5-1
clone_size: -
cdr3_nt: TGCGCCAGCAGCTTTCTACTAGACGGAAGCTCCTATAATTCACCCCTCCACTTT
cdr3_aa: CASSFLLDGSSYNSPLHF

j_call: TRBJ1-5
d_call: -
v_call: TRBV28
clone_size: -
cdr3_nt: TGTGCCAGCAGCTCACCCTCCACAGGGAATAATCAGCCCCAGCATTTT
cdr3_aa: CASSSPSTGNNQPQHF

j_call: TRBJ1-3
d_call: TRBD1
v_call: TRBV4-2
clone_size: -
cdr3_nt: TGTGCCAGCAGCCAACCTCAGGGGGCCGTCTCTGGAAACACCATATATTTT
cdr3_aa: CASSQPQGAVSGNTIYF

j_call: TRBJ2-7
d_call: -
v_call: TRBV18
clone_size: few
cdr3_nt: TGTGCCAGCTCACCATTGTTTTCAGACCCGGGCTCCTACGAGCAGTACTTC
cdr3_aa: CASSPLFSDPGSYEQYF

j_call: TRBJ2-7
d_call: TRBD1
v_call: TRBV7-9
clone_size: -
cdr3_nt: TGTGCCAGCAGTCGTACCGGGACAGCCTACGAGCGGTACTTC
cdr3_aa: CASSRTGTAYERYF

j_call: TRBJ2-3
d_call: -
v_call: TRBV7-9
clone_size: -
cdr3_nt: TGTGCCAGCAGCTTAGTGGTAGCGAGCACAGATACGCAGTATTTT
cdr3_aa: CASSLVVASTDTQYF

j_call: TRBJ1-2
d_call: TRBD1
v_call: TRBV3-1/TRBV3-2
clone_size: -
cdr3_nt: TGTGCCAGCAGACCAGGGGGCTTCTATGGCTACACCTTC
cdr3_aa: CASRPGGFYGYTF

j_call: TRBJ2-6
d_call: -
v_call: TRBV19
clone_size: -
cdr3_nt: TGTGCCAGTAGTCGGGACACCTACGGAGGGGCCAACGTCCTGACTTTC
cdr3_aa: CASSRDTYGGANVLTF

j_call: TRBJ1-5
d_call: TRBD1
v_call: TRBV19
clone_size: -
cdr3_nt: TGTGCCAGTAGTATAGGGGGGCAGGGGGCCGGTCAGCCCCAGCATTTT
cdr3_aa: CASSIGGQGAGQPQHF

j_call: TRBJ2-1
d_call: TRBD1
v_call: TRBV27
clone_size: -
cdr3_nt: TGTGCCAGCAGTAGACTGGACAGGGGTGAGCAGTTCTTC
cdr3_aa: CASSRLDRGEQFF

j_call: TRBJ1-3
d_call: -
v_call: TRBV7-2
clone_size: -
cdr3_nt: TGTGCCAGCAGCTTAGGCACAGGGTCCGGAAACACCATATATTTT
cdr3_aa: CASSLGTGSGNTIYF

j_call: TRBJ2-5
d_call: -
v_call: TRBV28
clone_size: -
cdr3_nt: TGTGCCAGCAGTTTAGCACAGTTGAACCAAGAGACCCAGTACTTC
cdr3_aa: CASSLAQLNQETQYF

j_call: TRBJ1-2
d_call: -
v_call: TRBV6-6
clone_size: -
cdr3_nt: TGTGCCAGCAGTTCCGACGGGGGCTATGGCTACACCTTC
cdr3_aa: CASSSDGGYGYTF